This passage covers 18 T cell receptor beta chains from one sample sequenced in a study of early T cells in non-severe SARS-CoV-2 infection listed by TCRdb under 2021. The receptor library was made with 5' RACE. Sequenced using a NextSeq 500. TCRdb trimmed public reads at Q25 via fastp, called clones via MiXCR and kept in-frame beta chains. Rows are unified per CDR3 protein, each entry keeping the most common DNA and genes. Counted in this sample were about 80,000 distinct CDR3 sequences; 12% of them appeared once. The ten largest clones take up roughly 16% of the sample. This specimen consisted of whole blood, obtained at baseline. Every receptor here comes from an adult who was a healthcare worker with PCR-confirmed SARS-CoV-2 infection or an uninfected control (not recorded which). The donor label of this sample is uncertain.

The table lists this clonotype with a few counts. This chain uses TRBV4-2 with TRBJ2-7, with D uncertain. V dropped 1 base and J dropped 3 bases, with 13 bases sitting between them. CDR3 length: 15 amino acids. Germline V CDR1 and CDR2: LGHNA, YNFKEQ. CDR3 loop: CASSQAGRADYEQYF. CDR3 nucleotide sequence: TGTGCCAGCAGCCAAGCAGGCCGGGCAGACTACGAGCAGTACTTC.

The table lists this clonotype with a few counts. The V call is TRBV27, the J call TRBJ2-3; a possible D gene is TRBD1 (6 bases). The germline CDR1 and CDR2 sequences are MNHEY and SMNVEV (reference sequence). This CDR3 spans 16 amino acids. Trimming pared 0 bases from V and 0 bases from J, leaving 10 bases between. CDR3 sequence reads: CASSLSRGGSTDTQYF. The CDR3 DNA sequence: TGTGCCAGCAGTTTATCGCGAGGGGGAAGCACAGATACGCAGTATTTT.

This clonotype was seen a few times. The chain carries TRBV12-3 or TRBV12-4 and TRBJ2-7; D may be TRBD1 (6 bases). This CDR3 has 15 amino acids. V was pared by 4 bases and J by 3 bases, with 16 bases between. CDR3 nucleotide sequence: TGTGCCAGCAGTTCGACAGGTTTTTCCCTCTACGAGCAGTACTTC. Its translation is CASSSTGFSLYEQYF.

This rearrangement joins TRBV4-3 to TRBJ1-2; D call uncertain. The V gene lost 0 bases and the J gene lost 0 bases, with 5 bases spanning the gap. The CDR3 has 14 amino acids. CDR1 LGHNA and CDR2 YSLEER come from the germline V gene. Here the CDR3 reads CASSQEAANYGYTF. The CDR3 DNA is TGCGCCAGCAGCCAAGAAGCGGCTAACTATGGCTACACCTTC.

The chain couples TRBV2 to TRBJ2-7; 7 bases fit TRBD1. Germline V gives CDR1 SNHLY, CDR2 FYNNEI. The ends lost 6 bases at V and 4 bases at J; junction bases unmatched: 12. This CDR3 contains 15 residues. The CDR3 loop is CASRPTGQKIYEQYF. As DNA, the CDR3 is TGTGCCAGCAGACCCACGGGACAGAAGATATACGAGCAGTACTTC.

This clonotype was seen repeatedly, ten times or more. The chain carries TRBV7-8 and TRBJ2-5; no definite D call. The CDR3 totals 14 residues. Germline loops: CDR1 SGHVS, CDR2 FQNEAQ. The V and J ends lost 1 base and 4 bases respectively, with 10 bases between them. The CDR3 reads CASSLGPWAETQYF. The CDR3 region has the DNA TGTGCCAGCAGCTTAGGCCCGTGGGCAGAGACCCAGTACTTC.

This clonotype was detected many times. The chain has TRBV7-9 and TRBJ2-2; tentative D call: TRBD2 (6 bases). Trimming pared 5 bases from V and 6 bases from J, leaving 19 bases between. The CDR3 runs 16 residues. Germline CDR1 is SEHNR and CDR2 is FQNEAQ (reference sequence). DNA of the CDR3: TGTGCCAGCAGCCCCCTTGTTAGCGGTAACGCCGGGGAGCTGTTTTTT. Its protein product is CASSPLVSGNAGELFF.

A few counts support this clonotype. The CDR3 loop reads CSAKQGDIQYF. The CDR3 nucleotides are TGCAGTGCTAAGCAGGGGGACATTCAGTACTTC. The rearrangement joins TRBV20-1 to TRBJ2-4; 7 bases are a match to TRBD1. The CDR3 loop spans 11 amino acids. The trim removed 4 bases at V and 8 bases at J, leaving 2 bases unmatched. The germline V gene has CDR1 DFQATT and CDR2 SNEGSKA (reference sequence).

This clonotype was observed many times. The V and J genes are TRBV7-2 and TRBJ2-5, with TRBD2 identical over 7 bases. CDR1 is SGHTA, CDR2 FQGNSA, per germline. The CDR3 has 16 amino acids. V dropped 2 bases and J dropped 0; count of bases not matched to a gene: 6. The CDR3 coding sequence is TGTGCCAGCAGCTTATGGTCTAGCGGATACCAAGAGACCCAGTACTTC. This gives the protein CASSLWSSGYQETQYF. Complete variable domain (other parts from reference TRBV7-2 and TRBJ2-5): GAGVSQSPSNKVTEKGKDVELRCDPISGHTALYWYRQSLGQGLEFLIYFQGNSAPDKSGLPSDRFSAERTGGSVSTLTIQRTQQEDSAVYLCASSLWSSGYQETQYFGPGTRLLVL.

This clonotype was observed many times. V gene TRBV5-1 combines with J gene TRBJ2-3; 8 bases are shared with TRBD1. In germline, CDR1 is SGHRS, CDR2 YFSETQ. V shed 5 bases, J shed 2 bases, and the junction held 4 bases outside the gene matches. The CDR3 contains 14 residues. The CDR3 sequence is CASRSQGATDTQYF. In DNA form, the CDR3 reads TGCGCCAGCAGAAGTCAGGGGGCCACAGATACGCAGTATTTT.

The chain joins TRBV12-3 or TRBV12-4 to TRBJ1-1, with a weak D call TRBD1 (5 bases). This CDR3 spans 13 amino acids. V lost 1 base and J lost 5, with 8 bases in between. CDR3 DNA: TGTGCCAGCAGTTTAGAGAGGGGAACTGAAGCTTTCTTT. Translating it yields CASSLERGTEAFF.

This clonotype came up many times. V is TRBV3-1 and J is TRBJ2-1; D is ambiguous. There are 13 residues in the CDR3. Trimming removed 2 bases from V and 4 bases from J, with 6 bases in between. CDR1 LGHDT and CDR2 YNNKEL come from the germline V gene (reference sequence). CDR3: CASSQLRYNEQFF. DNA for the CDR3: TGTGCCAGCAGCCAACTCAGATACAATGAGCAGTTCTTC.

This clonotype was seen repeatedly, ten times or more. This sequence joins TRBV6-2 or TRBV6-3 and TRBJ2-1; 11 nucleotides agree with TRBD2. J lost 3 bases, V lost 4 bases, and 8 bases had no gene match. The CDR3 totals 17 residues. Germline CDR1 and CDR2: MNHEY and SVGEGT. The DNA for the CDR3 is TGTGCCAGCAGTTCTATCCGGACTAGCGGGCTCTACAATGAGCAGTTCTTC. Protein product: CASSSIRTSGLYNEQFF.

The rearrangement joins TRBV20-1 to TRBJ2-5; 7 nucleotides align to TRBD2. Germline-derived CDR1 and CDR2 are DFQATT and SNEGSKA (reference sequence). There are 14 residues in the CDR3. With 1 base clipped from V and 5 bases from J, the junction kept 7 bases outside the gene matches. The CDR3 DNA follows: TGCAGTGCTAGAGTAGGACTAGTGCGGGAGACCCAGTACTTC. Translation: CSARVGLVRETQYF.

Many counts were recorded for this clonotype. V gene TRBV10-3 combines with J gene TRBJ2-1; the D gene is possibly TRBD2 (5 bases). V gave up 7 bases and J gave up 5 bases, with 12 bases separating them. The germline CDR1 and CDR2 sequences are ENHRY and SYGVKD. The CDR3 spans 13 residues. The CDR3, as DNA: TGTGCCATCACGTCCCTAGCCCACAATGAGCAGTTCTTC. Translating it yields CAITSLAHNEQFF.

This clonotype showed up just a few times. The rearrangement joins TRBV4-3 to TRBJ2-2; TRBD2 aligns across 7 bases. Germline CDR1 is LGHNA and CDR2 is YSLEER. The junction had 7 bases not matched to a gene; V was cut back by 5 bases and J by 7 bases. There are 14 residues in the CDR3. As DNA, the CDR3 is TGCGCCAGCAGCGGACTAGGAGCAGGCGGGGAGCTGTTTTTT. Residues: CASSGLGAGGELFF.

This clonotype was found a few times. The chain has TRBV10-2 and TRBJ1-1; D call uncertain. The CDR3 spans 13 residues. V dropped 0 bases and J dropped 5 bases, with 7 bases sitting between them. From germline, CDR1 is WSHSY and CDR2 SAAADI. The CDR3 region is CASSESGQTEAFF. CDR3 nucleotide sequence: TGCGCCAGCAGTGAGTCAGGGCAGACTGAAGCTTTCTTT.

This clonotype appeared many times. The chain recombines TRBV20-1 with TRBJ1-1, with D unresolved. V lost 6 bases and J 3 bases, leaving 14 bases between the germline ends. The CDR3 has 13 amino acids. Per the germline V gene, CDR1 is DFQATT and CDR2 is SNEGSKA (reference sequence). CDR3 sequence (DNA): TGCAGTGCCGAAGAGCGGGGTGACACTGAAGCTTTCTTT. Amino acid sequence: CSAEERGDTEAFF.